The TCR beta chain described here comes from a study of tumor and adjacent non-tumor tissue in lung cancer. Across the whole study: The patients, around 9 men and 5 women, were roughly 30 to 80 with stage I to III disease. Study outcomes and limitations: Compared with tumor, normal lung showed significantly lower TCR diversity.

RNA was extracted from bulk tissue without any cell sorting. This non-tumor lung sample came from over 3 cm beyond the tumor edge. The length of the CDR3 is 15 residues. Germline V CDR1 and CDR2: DFQATT, SNEGSKA (reference sequence). Concerning this clonotype itself: Its antigen is still unknown. One end of the junction varies from germline; a read error may be responsible.

TCRbeta libraries were built with three rounds of nested PCR, modified from ARM-PCR. TCRdb re-called the multiplex PCR reads through MiXCR, storing one row per CDR3 protein. This sample has about 60,000 distinct CDR3 sequences, with roughly two thirds found just once. The rearrangement joins TRBV20-1 to TRBJ1-5; possibly TRBD1 for D (5 bases). This clonotype was sampled from a man between 65 and 80 years old with non-small cell lung cancer. The sequenced material came from distant non-tumor lung tissue. The CDR3 DNA is TGTAGTGCTAGTAGAGGGGTTCATAGCAATGAGCCCCAGCATTTT. Its protein product is CSASRGVHSNEPQHF.